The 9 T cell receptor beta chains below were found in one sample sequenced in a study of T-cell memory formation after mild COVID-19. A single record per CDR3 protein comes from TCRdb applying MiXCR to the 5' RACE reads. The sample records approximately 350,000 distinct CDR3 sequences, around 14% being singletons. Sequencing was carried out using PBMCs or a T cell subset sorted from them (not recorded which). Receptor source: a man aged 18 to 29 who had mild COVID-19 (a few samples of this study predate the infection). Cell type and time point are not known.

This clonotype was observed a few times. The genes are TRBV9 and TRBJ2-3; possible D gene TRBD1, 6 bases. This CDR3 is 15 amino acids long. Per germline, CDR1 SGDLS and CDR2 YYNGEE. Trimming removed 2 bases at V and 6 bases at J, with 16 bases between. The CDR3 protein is CASSVGTTGSDTQYF. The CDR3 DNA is TGTGCCAGCAGCGTCGGAACGACAGGATCGGATACGCAGTATTTT.

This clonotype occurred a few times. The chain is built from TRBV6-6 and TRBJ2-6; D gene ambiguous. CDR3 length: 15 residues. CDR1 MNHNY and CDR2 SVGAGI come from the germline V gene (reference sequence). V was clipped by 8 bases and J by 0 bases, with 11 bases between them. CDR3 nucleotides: TGTGCCAGCTGCCATGCAGACTCTGGGGCCAACGTCCTGACTTTC. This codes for CASCHADSGANVLTF.

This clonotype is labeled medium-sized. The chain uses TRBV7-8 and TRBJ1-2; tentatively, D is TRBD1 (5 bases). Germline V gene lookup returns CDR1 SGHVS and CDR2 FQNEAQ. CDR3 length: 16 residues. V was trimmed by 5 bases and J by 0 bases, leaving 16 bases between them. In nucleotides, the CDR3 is TGTGCCAGCAGCCTCGGACAAGCCTGGGCTAACTATGGCTACACCTTC. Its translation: CASSLGQAWANYGYTF.

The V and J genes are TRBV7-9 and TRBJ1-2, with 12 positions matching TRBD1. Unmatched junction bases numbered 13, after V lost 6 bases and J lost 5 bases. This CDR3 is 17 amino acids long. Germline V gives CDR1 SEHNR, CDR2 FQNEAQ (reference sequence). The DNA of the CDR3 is TGTGCCAGCAGTCCACGCCCGGGACAGGGGGCGCGGTATGGCTACACCTTC. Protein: CASSPRPGQGARYGYTF.

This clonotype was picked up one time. The CDR3 nucleotides are TGCGCCAGCAGCTTAGTGGAAGGTGGGGAAAAACTGTTTTTT. Translated, it gives CASSLVEGGEKLFF. The chain carries TRBV5-1 and TRBJ1-4; no clear D gene. V was cut by 2 bases and J by 8 bases, with 13 bases left in between. Germline CDR1 is SGHRS and CDR2 is YFSETQ. The CDR3 is 14 residues long.

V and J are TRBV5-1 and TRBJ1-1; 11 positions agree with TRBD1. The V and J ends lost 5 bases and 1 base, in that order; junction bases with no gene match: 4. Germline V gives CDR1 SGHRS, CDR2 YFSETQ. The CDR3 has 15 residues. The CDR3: CASRGTGGQNTEAFF. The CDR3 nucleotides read TGCGCCAGCAGGGGGACAGGGGGACAGAACACTGAAGCTTTCTTT. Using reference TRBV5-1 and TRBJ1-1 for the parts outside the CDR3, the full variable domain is KAGVTQTPRYLIKTRGQQVTLSCSPISGHRSVSWYQQTPGQGLQFLFEYFSETQRNKGNFPGRFSGRQFSNSRSEMNVSTLELGDSALYLCASRGTGGQNTEAFFGQGTRLTVV.

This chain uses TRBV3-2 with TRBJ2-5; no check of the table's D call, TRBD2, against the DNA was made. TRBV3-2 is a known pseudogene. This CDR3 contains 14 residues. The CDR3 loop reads CARPAGERGETQYF. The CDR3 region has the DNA TGTGCCAGGCCTGCGGGGGAGCGGGGAGAGACCCAGTACTTC.

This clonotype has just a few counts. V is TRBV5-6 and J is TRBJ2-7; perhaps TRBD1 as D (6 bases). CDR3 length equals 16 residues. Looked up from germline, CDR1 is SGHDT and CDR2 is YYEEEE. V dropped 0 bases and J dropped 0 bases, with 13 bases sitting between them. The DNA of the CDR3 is TGTGCCAGCAGCTTGGTGGGGGACAAATCCTCCTACGAGCAGTACTTC. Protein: CASSLVGDKSSYEQYF.

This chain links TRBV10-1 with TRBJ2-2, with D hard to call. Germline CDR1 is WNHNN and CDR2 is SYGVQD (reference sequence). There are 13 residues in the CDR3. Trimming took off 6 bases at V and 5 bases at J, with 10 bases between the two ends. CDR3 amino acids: CASREHWTGELFF. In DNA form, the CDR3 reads TGCGCCAGCAGGGAACACTGGACCGGGGAGCTGTTTTTT.